The rows below give T cell receptor beta chains drawn from one sample of a study of blood T cell repertoires in COVID-19. TCRdb keeps only in-frame clones here, not all; method: immunoSEQ multiplex PCR. The sample contains tens of thousands of clones, about three quarters of which appear only once. The sequenced sample consisted of peripheral blood. The receptor source for this set is a man younger than 40 with COVID-19, enrolled during active disease. CDR3s include the opening cysteine and the closing phenylalanine or tryptophan. A D gene is named only where the DNA matches it firmly. A row's size may be missing; if present it is once, few, many or a size class.

V gene,J gene,D gene,clone size,CDR3 DNA,CDR3 protein
TRBV25-1,TRBJ2-2,-,few,TGTGCCAGCAGTGAATTGTCAGACACCGGGGAGCTGTTTTTT,CASSELSDTGELFF
TRBV11-3,TRBJ1-1,-,-,TGTGCCAGCAGCTTAGAGCAGGGCGCAGCTTTCTTT,CASSLEQGAAFF
TRBV5-1,TRBJ2-7,TRBD1,-,TGCGCCAGCAGCTTGTCGACAGGGGTTACGGAGCAGTACTTC,CASSLSTGVTEQYF
TRBV7-9,TRBJ2-3,-,-,TGTGCCAGACAGACCGAGAGCACAGATACGCAGTATTTT,CARQTESTDTQYF
TRBV19,TRBJ2-1,TRBD2,-,TGTGCCAGTAGTTCCCTAGCGGGAGGGGCCTACAATGAGCAGTTCTTC,CASSSLAGGAYNEQFF
TRBV6-2/TRBV6-3,TRBJ2-5,-,-,TGTGCCAGCAGCCCGGCCCCCGAAGAGACCCAGTACTTC,CASSPAPEETQYF
TRBV30,TRBJ1-3,-,few,TGTGCCTGGAGTGTACTCGGAAACACCATATATTTT,CAWSVLGNTIYF
TRBV12-3/TRBV12-4,TRBJ1-1,TRBD1,-,TGTGCCAGCAGGACAGGGGGTCGTGAAGCTTTCTTT,CASRTGGREAFF
TRBV6-6,TRBJ2-5,TRBD2,-,TGTGCCAGCAGTCCCTCGGGGACTAGCGGCCTCCAAGAGACCCAGTACTTC,CASSPSGTSGLQETQYF
TRBV7-8,TRBJ2-2,TRBD2,-,TGTGCCAGCAGCCCCATAGCGGGGGGGCTCACCGGGGAGCTGTTTTTT,CASSPIAGGLTGELFF
TRBV4-1,TRBJ2-5,-,-,TGCGCCAGCAGCCCATCCCCTCATACAAAGAGGGAGACCCAGTACTTC,CASSPSPHTKRETQYF
TRBV18,TRBJ2-3,-,-,TGTGCCAGCTCACAAATAAGCACAGATACGCAGTATTTT,CASSQISTDTQYF
TRBV20-1,TRBJ2-3,-,-,TGCAGTGCTAGTCCCCGGGACATTAGCACAGATACGCAGTATTTT,CSASPRDISTDTQYF
TRBV7-2,TRBJ2-2,TRBD2,-,TGTGCCAGCAGCTTGGGACTAGCGGCTCTAAACACCGGGGAGCTGTTTTTT,CASSLGLAALNTGELFF
TRBV5-1,TRBJ2-6,TRBD1,-,TGCGCCAGCAGCTTGGGGACAGGGGGCGCCCAGGCTGGAGCTGGGGCCAACGTCCTGACTTTC,CASSLGTGGAQAGAGANVLTF
TRBV9,TRBJ1-3,-,-,TGTGCCAGCAATGGGGGCCCCTCTGGAAACACCATATATTTT,CASNGGPSGNTIYF
TRBV7-2,TRBJ2-6,TRBD1,-,TGTGCCAGCAGACAGGGGGCCACCTCTGGGGCCAACGTCCTGACTTTC,CASRQGATSGANVLTF
TRBV6-5,TRBJ2-7,TRBD1,once,TGTGCCAGCAGTTTTTCCGGGACAGGGTCCTACGAGCAGTACTTC,CASSFSGTGSYEQYF
TRBV6-1,TRBJ2-7,TRBD2,-,TGTGCCAGCAGTGAAATGGGGGGGGGCTACGAGCAGTACTTC,CASSEMGGGYEQYF
TRBV5-6,TRBJ1-1,TRBD1,-,TGTGCCAGCAGCTGGGGACAGTGGGACACTGAAGCTTTCTTT,CASSWGQWDTEAFF